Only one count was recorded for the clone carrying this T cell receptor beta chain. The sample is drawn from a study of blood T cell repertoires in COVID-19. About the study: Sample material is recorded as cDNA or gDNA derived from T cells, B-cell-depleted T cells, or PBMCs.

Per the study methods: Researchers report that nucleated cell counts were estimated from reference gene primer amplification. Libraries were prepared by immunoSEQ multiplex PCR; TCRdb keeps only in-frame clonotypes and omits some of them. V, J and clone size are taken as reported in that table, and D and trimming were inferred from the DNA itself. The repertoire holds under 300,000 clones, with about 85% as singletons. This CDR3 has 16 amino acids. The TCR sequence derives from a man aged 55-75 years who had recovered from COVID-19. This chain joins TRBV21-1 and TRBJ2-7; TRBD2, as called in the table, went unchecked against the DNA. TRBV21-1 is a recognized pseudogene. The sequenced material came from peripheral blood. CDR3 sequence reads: CASSKHTAGRVYEQYV. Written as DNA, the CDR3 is TGTGCCAGCAGCAAACATACGGCGGGTAGGGTGTACGAGCAGTACGTC.